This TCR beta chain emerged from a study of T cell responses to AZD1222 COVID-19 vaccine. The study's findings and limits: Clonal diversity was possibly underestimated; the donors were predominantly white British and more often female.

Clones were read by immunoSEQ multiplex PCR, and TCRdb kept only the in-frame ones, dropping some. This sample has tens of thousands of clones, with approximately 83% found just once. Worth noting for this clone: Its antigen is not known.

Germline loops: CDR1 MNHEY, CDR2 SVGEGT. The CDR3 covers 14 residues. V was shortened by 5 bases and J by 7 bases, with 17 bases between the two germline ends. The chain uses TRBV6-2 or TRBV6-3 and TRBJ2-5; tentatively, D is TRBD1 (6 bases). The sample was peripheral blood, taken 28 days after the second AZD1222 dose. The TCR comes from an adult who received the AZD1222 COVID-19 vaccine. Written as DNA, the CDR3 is TGTGCCAGCAGTCTGGGGACACTAAAGGGGACCCAGTACTTC. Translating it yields CASSLGTLKGTQYF.